The 14 T cell receptor beta chains listed next were all sequenced from one sample in a study of CD8 T cells in ankylosing spondylitis. TCRdb processed the 5' RACE reads anew with MiXCR; each CDR3 protein has one entry. The table has hundreds of thousands of distinct CDR3 sequences, about 12% seen once; the top ten hold about 0.49%. Antigen specificity for these receptors is unknown. Findings of the study overall: Ankylosing spondylitis blood seemed to carry a telltale TCR beta motif made of eight or nine highly homologous variants.

Material: blood, either unsorted or a sorted T cell fraction (not recorded which). These receptors were collected from a male donor with ankylosing spondylitis.

This clonotype occurred many times. The chain combines TRBV9 with TRBJ2-7; D is possibly TRBD2 (6 bases). The CDR3 is 15 residues long. The V end was cut by 2 bases, the J end by 6 bases, with 18 bases between. Germline V gene sequence: CDR1 SGDLS, CDR2 YYNGEE. The CDR3 sequence is CASSVSGTHKAEQYF. In DNA form, the CDR3 reads TGTGCCAGCAGCGTCTCCGGGACTCACAAGGCCGAGCAGTACTTC.

This clonotype was seen repeatedly, ten times or more. The chain combines TRBV20-1 with TRBJ1-6; D is possibly TRBD1 (5 bases). The germline gives CDR1 DFQATT, CDR2 SNEGSKA (reference sequence). This CDR3 has 13 residues. This CDR3 is CSLGGSLGSPLHF. DNA of the CDR3: TGCAGCCTGGGGGGGTCGTTGGGCTCACCCCTCCACTTT.

This chain joins TRBV20-1 and TRBJ2-5; 11 bases are a match to TRBD2. Germline CDR1 reads DFQATT; CDR2 reads SNEGSKA (reference sequence). CDR3 length: 14 amino acids. V shed 5 bases, J shed 5 bases, and the junction held 7 bases outside the gene matches. The CDR3 loop is CSAPIAGGRETQYF. The CDR3 DNA reads TGCAGTGCTCCCATAGCGGGAGGGCGGGAGACCCAGTACTTC.

This clonotype was picked up a small number of times. The rearrangement joins TRBV6-2 or TRBV6-3 to TRBJ2-3; D is uncertain. The CDR3 runs 15 residues. Germline CDR1 reads MNHEY; CDR2 reads SVGEGT. Trimming shortened V by 4 bases and J by 2 bases, and 13 bases separated the two germline ends. The CDR3 region is CASSSRAPATDTQYF. The CDR3 DNA follows: TGTGCCAGCAGTTCCCGGGCCCCGGCCACAGATACGCAGTATTTT.

This clonotype was observed a handful of times. The chain carries TRBV11-1 and TRBJ2-1, with 10 bases fitting TRBD2. Germline V gene sequence: CDR1 SGHAT, CDR2 FQDESV (reference sequence). Trimming took 5 bases from V and 0 from J; bases not matched to a gene: 13. This CDR3 is built from 19 residues. The CDR3 region is CASSRRVTSGSRSYNEQFF. The CDR3 DNA is TGTGCCAGCAGCCGTAGAGTGACTAGCGGGTCTCGCTCCTACAATGAGCAGTTCTTC. Full variable domain (missing parts from reference TRBV11-1 and TRBJ2-1): EAEVAQSPRYKITEKSQAVAFWCDPISGHATLYWYRQILGQGPELLVQFQDESVVDDSQLPKDRFSAERLKGVDSTLKIQPAELGDSAMYLCASSRRVTSGSRSYNEQFFGPGTRLTVL.

This chain links TRBV27 with TRBJ2-3; D gene ambiguous. Germline CDR1 and CDR2: MNHEY and SMNVEV (reference sequence). This CDR3 comprises 14 residues. Trimming took off 6 bases at V and 0 bases at J, with 10 bases between the two ends. The CDR3 loop is CASRIFASTDTQYF. DNA of the CDR3: TGTGCCAGCAGGATATTCGCGAGCACAGATACGCAGTATTTT.

This clonotype has just a few counts. V and J are TRBV29-1 and TRBJ2-1; 8 bases agree with TRBD2. V shed 6 bases and J 3 bases; nucleotides not matched to a gene: 13. The length of the CDR3 is 16 residues. Germline CDR1 and CDR2: SQVTM and ANQGSEA. The CDR3 DNA follows: TGCAGCGTAACCTCCTCGGTAGCGGGGTTCTACAATGAGCAGTTCTTC. Translated, it gives CSVTSSVAGFYNEQFF.

This clonotype was counted between two and nine times. The chain is built from TRBV4-3 and TRBJ2-3; weak D call: TRBD2 (5 bases). Looked up from germline, CDR1 is LGHNA and CDR2 is YSLEER. The ends were cut back, 2 bases at V and 8 bases at J, with 17 bases in the middle. This CDR3 spans 15 amino acids. In DNA, the CDR3 is TGCGCCAGCAGCCAACAGTACCCTCTGGGGAGTACGCAGTATTTT. Amino acids: CASSQQYPLGSTQYF.

This clonotype has only a few counts. The chain employs TRBV20-1 and TRBJ2-5; D is ambiguous. This CDR3 is 11 amino acids long. V was trimmed by 8 bases and J by 4 bases, leaving 11 bases between them. The germline V gene encodes CDR1 DFQATT and CDR2 SNEGSKA (reference sequence). The CDR3 region is CSTRPRETQYF. CDR3 bases: TGCAGTACGCGGCCCCGAGAGACCCAGTACTTC.

This clonotype has a handful of counts. The chain has TRBV6-1 and TRBJ1-2, with D possibly matching TRBD1 (6 bases). There are 13 residues in the CDR3. In germline, CDR1 is MNHNS, CDR2 SASEGT. V was pared by 7 bases and J by 1 base, with 10 bases between. CDR3 bases: TGTGCCAGCACTCAGGGGCGTAACTATGGCTACACCTTC. The encoded protein is CASTQGRNYGYTF.

The CDR3 DNA sequence: TGTGCCAGCAGCCCTACCAGGAGGAATGAGCAGTTCTTC. This gives the protein CASSPTRRNEQFF. The chain combines TRBV6-6 with TRBJ2-1; a weak D match, TRBD2 (5 bases). The V and J ends lost 6 bases and 7 bases respectively, with 13 bases between them. CDR3 length: 13 amino acids. The germline V gene has CDR1 MNHNY and CDR2 SVGAGI (reference sequence).

The chain recombines TRBV7-2 with TRBJ1-2; no reliable D call. The CDR3 runs 14 residues. Trimming took off 1 base at V and 2 bases at J, with 8 bases between the two ends. CDR1 is SGHTA and CDR2 is FQGNSA in the germline V gene. The CDR3 DNA follows: TGTGCCAGCAGCTTAGACCGACACAACTATGGCTACACCTTC. Translated: CASSLDRHNYGYTF.

This clonotype was seen many times. The CDR3 DNA reads TGTGCCAGCAGAAGAGGGAGTCTAGGAGAGACCCAGTACTTC. Translating it yields CASRRGSLGETQYF. The genes are TRBV7-2 and TRBJ2-5, with a possible D match to TRBD2 (5 bases). V was pared by 6 bases and J by 4 bases, with 15 bases between. There are 14 residues in the CDR3. The germline V gene encodes CDR1 SGHTA and CDR2 FQGNSA.

The chain carries TRBV6-2 or TRBV6-3 and TRBJ1-2, with 8 bases lining up with TRBD1. Germline V gene data show CDR1 as MNHEY and CDR2 as SVGEGT. Unmatched junction bases numbered 3, after V lost 2 bases and J lost 4 bases. The CDR3 consists of 14 residues. Here the CDR3 reads CASSYGTGGYGYTF. The CDR3 DNA follows: TGTGCCAGCAGTTACGGAACAGGGGGCTATGGCTACACCTTC.